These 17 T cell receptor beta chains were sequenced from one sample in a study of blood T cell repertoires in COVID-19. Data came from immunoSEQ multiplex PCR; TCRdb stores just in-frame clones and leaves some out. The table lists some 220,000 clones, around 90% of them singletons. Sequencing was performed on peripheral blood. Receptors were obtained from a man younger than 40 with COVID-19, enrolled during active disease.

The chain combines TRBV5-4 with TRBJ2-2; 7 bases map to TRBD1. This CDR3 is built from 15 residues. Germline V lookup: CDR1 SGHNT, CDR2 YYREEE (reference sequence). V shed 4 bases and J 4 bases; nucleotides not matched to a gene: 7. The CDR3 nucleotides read TGTGCCAGCAGCCGGACAGGTCGAAGCACCGGGGAGCTGTTTTTT. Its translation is CASSRTGRSTGELFF.

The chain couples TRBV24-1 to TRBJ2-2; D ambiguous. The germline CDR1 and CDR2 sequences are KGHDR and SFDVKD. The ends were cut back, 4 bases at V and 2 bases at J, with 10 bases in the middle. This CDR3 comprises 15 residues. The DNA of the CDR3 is TGTGCCACCAGTGAAGAGACTGCAAACACCGGGGAGCTGTTTTTT. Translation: CATSEETANTGELFF.

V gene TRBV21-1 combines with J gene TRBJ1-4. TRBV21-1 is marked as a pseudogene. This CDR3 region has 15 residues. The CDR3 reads CASSKAPGSYEKLFF. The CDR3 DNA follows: TGTGCCAGCAGCAAAGCCCCGGGGAGCTATGAAAAACTGTTTTTT.

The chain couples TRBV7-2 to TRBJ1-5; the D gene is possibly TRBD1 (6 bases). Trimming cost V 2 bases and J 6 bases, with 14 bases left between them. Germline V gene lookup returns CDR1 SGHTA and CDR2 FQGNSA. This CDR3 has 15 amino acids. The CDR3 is CASSLFSGARQPQHF. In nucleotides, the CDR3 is TGTGCCAGCAGCTTATTTTCAGGGGCTCGTCAGCCCCAGCATTTT.

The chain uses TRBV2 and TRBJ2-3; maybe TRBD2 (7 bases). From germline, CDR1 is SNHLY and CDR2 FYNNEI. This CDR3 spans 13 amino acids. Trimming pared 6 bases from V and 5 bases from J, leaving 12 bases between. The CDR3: CASRGGRGDTQYF. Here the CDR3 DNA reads TGTGCCAGCAGGGGGGGGCGCGGAGATACGCAGTATTTT.

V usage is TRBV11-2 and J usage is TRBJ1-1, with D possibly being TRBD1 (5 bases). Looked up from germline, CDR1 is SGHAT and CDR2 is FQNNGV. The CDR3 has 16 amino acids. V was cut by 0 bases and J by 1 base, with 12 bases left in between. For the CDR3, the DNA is TGTGCCAGCAGCTTAGACCGGACACGAAGGAACACTGAAGCTTTCTTT. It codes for CASSLDRTRRNTEAFF.

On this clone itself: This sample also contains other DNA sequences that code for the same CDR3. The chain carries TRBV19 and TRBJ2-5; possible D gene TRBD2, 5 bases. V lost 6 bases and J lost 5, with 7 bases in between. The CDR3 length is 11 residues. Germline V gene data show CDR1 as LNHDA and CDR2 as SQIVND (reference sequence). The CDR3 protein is CASSRGETQYF. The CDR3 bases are TGTGCCAGTAGCCGAGGGGAGACCCAGTACTTC.

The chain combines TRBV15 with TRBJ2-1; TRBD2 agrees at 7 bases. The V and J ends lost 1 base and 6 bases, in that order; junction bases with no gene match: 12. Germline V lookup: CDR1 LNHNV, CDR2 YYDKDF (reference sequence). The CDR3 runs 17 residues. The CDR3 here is CATSRGPRGVVVNEQFF. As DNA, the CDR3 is TGTGCCACCAGCAGAGGGCCCCGGGGGGTGGTGGTCAATGAGCAGTTCTTC.

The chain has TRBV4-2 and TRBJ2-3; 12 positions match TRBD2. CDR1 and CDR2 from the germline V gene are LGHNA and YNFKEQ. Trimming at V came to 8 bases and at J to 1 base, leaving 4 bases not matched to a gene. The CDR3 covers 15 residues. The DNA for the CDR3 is TGTGCCAGCTCCGGGACTAGCGGGCGCACAGATACGCAGTATTTT. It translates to CASSGTSGRTDTQYF.

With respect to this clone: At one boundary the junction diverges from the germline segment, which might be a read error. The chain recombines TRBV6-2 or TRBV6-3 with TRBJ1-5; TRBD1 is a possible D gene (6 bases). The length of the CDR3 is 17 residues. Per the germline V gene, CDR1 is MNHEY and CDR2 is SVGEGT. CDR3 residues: CASSFNSQGSGNQPQHF. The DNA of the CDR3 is TGTGCCAGTAGTTTCAACTCCCAGGGGAGCGGCAATCAGCCCCAGCATTTT.

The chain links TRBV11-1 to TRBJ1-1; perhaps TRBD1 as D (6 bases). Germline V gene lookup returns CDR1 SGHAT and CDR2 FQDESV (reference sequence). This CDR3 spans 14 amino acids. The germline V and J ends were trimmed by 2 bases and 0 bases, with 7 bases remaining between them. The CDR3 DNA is TGTGCCAGCAGCTTACAGGGGCTGAACACTGAAGCTTTCTTT. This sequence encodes CASSLQGLNTEAFF. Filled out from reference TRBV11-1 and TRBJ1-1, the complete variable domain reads EAEVAQSPRYKITEKSQAVAFWCDPISGHATLYWYRQILGQGPELLVQFQDESVVDDSQLPKDRFSAERLKGVDSTLKIQPAELGDSAMYLCASSLQGLNTEAFFGQGTRLTVV.

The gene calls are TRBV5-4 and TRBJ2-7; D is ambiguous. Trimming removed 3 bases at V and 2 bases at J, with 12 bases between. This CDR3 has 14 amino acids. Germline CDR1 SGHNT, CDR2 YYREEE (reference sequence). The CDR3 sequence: CASSYGENPYEQYF. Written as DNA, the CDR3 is TGTGCCAGCAGCTACGGAGAAAACCCCTACGAGCAGTACTTC.

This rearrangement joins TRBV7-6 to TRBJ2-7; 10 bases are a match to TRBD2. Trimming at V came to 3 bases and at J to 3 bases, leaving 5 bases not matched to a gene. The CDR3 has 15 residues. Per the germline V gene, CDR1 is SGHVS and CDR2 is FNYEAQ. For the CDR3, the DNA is TGTGCCAGCAGCTTCTCCGGGACTAGCGACTACGAGCAGTACTTC. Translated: CASSFSGTSDYEQYF.

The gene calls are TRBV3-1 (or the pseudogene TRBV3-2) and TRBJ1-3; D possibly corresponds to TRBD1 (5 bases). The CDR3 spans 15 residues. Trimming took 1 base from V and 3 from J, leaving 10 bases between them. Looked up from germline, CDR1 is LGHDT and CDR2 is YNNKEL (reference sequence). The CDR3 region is CASSQVRGSGNTIYF. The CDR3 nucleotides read TGTGCCAGCAGCCAAGTAAGGGGAAGTGGAAACACCATATATTTT.

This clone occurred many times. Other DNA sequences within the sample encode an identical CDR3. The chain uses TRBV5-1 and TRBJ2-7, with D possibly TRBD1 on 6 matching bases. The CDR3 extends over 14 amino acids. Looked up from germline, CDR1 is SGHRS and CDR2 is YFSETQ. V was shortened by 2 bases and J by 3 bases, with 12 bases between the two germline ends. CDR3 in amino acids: CASSLQGLRYEQYF. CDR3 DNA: TGCGCCAGCAGCTTACAGGGTCTACGCTACGAGCAGTACTTC.

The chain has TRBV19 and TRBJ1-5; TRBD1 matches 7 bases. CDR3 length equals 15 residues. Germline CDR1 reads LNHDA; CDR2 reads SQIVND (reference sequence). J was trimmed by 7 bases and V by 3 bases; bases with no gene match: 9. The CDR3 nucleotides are TGTGCCAGTAGTATTCACAGGGGCGCGAAACAGCCCCAGCATTTT. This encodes CASSIHRGAKQPQHF.

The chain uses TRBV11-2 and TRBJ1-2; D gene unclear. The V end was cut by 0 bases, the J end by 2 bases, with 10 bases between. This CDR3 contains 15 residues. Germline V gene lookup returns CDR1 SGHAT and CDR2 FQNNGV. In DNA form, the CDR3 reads TGTGCCAGCAGCTTAGAGCTTGGCGGGAACTATGGCTACACCTTC. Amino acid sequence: CASSLELGGNYGYTF.